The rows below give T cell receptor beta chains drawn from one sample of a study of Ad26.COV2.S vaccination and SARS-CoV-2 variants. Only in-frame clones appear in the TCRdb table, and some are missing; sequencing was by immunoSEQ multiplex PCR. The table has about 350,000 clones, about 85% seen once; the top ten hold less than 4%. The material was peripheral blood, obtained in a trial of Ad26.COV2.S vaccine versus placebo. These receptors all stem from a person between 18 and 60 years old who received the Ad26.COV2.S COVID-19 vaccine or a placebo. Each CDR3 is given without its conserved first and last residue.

cdr3_aa: ASSLSLAGGPGDTQY
v_call: TRBV6-2/TRBV6-3
j_call: TRBJ2-3

cdr3_aa: ASSPQGPNYGYT
v_call: TRBV11-2
j_call: TRBJ1-2

cdr3_aa: ASSGAMGDSPLH
v_call: TRBV21-1
j_call: TRBJ1-6

cdr3_aa: ASSTNVQGNQPQH
v_call: TRBV19
j_call: TRBJ1-5

cdr3_aa: ASSPRSGRGSPRSYEQY
v_call: TRBV28
j_call: TRBJ2-7

cdr3_aa: ASSPPGPSPLH
v_call: TRBV5-4
j_call: TRBJ1-6

cdr3_aa: ASSLAGQISRTDTQY
v_call: TRBV7-8
j_call: TRBJ2-3

cdr3_aa: ASSPTGVGNTIY
v_call: TRBV5-6
j_call: TRBJ1-3

cdr3_aa: ASSLVGLGTEAF
v_call: TRBV5-1
j_call: TRBJ1-1

cdr3_aa: ASSKAGITGTSGNQPQH
v_call: TRBV21-1
j_call: TRBJ1-5

cdr3_aa: ASRPDGTGVYEQY
v_call: TRBV6-5
j_call: TRBJ2-7

cdr3_aa: ASSPSPGGSYEQY
v_call: TRBV19
j_call: TRBJ2-7

cdr3_aa: ASSKAMCRSYGYT
v_call: TRBV21-1
j_call: TRBJ1-2

cdr3_aa: ASSYDRGPYEQY
v_call: TRBV6-5
j_call: TRBJ2-7

cdr3_aa: ASRLGQGGYNEQF
v_call: TRBV19
j_call: TRBJ2-1

cdr3_aa: ASSQSGTSGGLQY
v_call: TRBV4-3
j_call: TRBJ2-7

cdr3_aa: ASSLQGYSNQPQH
v_call: TRBV5-8
j_call: TRBJ1-5

cdr3_aa: ASSLVGHIYTEAF
v_call: TRBV7-8
j_call: TRBJ1-1

cdr3_aa: ASSYSTSGSPDTQY
v_call: TRBV6-5
j_call: TRBJ2-3

cdr3_aa: ASSPPSAWGNEKLF
v_call: TRBV4-1
j_call: TRBJ1-4

cdr3_aa: ASSQGQISYNSPLH
v_call: TRBV7-8
j_call: TRBJ1-6

cdr3_aa: ASADGTSNYGYT
v_call: TRBV7-2
j_call: TRBJ1-2

cdr3_aa: ASSPTTSGVNVEQF
v_call: TRBV7-8
j_call: TRBJ2-1

cdr3_aa: ASRAEGFYGYT
v_call: TRBV27
j_call: TRBJ1-2

cdr3_aa: ASSVRALNTEAF
v_call: TRBV7-9
j_call: TRBJ1-1

cdr3_aa: ASSSGTSGRGNTGELF
v_call: TRBV5-6
j_call: TRBJ2-2

cdr3_aa: ASSQPGQLYGYT
v_call: TRBV3-1/TRBV3-2
j_call: TRBJ1-2

cdr3_aa: ASSLTGGSGYT
v_call: TRBV5-4
j_call: TRBJ1-2

cdr3_aa: ASSLGLQGWGTEAF
v_call: TRBV11-2
j_call: TRBJ1-1

cdr3_aa: ASRDGDSYEQY
v_call: TRBV5-1
j_call: TRBJ2-7

cdr3_aa: ASSYWGYPGNEQY
v_call: TRBV5-6
j_call: TRBJ2-7

cdr3_aa: ASRYDPQTYEQY
v_call: TRBV6-5
j_call: TRBJ2-7

cdr3_aa: ASSPEGPGSFFYNEQF
v_call: TRBV7-9
j_call: TRBJ2-1

cdr3_aa: ASSLGGGRVSDTQY
v_call: TRBV7-7
j_call: TRBJ2-3

cdr3_aa: ASSAPPGSRITYEQY
v_call: TRBV6-1
j_call: TRBJ2-7

cdr3_aa: ASSLVAGVGELF
v_call: TRBV7-2
j_call: TRBJ2-2

cdr3_aa: ASSPWPGTYEQY
v_call: TRBV28
j_call: TRBJ2-7

cdr3_aa: ASSSLWADYEQY
v_call: TRBV11-2
j_call: TRBJ2-7

cdr3_aa: AWGSPAGGSGEKLF
v_call: TRBV30
j_call: TRBJ1-4

cdr3_aa: ASSSGQPGANVLT
v_call: TRBV19
j_call: TRBJ2-6

cdr3_aa: ASSPSYVSNTEAF
v_call: TRBV28
j_call: TRBJ1-1

cdr3_aa: ASRRVELVAGELF
v_call: TRBV27
j_call: TRBJ2-2

cdr3_aa: ASSLVSQAYGYT
v_call: TRBV5-6
j_call: TRBJ1-2

cdr3_aa: ASSQLLGRLYYGYT
v_call: TRBV3-1/TRBV3-2
j_call: TRBJ1-2

cdr3_aa: AWMGVGYEQY
v_call: TRBV30
j_call: TRBJ2-7

cdr3_aa: ASRLYNEQF
v_call: TRBV28
j_call: TRBJ2-1

cdr3_aa: ASSYSPSGANVLT
v_call: TRBV5-6
j_call: TRBJ2-6

cdr3_aa: ASSRQGFSYEQY
v_call: TRBV5-6
j_call: TRBJ2-7

cdr3_aa: ASNPRGLTDTQY
v_call: TRBV7-2
j_call: TRBJ2-3

cdr3_aa: ASSPGGQRNTIY
v_call: TRBV3-1/TRBV3-2
j_call: TRBJ1-3